This T cell receptor (beta chain) was sequenced for a study of cytomegalovirus exposure and HLA in healthy donors. Study as a whole: A prior analysis found 100 million to 140 million unique TCR beta sequences from about 179 million T cells. Study-wide results and caveats: Most subjects had HLA-A and HLA-B alleles reportedly predicted accurately by TCR beta sequences. HLA alleles showed associations with fewer than 20,000 TCR beta sequences in a later analysis, at a 0.05 false discovery rate. The authors enumerated over 150 TCR beta chains as linked to cytomegalovirus.

With regard to this clone: Its antigen is as yet unknown.

PCR amplification relied on 60 Vbeta primers (plus 13 Jbeta primers). Assay used: immunoSEQ multiplex PCR; TCRdb lists only in-frame clones, some missing. The repertoire consists of about 160,000 clones, with around 74% occurring once and the leading ten covering around 1.5%. Germline V gene lookup returns CDR1 MNHNS and CDR2 SASEGT. The CDR3 runs 13 residues. The ends were cut back, 3 bases at V and 6 bases at J, with 11 bases in the middle. The source is a woman aged 25 to 39 in good health and CMV-seronegative. The rearrangement joins TRBV6-1 to TRBJ1-2, with D maybe TRBD1 (5 bases). Material for sequencing was PBMCs. CDR3 loop: CASSENRSNGYTF. The CDR3 DNA reads TGTGCCAGCAGTGAGAACAGGTCTAATGGCTACACCTTC.